This T cell receptor (beta chain) was sequenced in a study of CD8+CD57+ T cells in acquired aplastic anemia. Overall study: Quantities of DNA derived from sorted CD4+ and CD8+ cells averaged 3.2 ug. General study results and limits: Comparison of patients with controls identified roughly 27 shared CD8+ CDR3 sequences.

Germline V CDR1 and CDR2: SGHTA, FQGNSA. This CDR3 is 13 amino acids long. V gave up 5 bases and J gave up 5 bases, with 12 bases separating them. CD8+CD57+ cell expansion had been shown by flow cytometry in patients chosen for sequencing. Researchers used genomic DNA as the template to profile TCR beta VDJ and CDR3. TCRdb analysed the reads with MiXCR anew, one entry per CDR3 protein. This table holds roughly 290,000 distinct CDR3 sequences, around three fifths found once. Concerning this clonotype itself: The antigen is not known.

The sequenced material came from sorted CD4+, CD8+, or CD8+CD57+ T cells (not recorded which) from PBMCs. The sequence derives from a human donor with aplastic anemia. The chain carries TRBV7-2 and TRBJ1-1, with D maybe TRBD1 (6 bases). The CDR3 nucleotides read TGTGCCAGCAGCCGACAGGTTCAGACTGAAGCTTTCTTT. As protein: CASSRQVQTEAFF. Combining the CDR3 with reference TRBV7-2 and TRBJ1-1 gives the whole variable domain GAGVSQSPSNKVTEKGKDVELRCDPISGHTALYWYRQSLGQGLEFLIYFQGNSAPDKSGLPSDRFSAERTGGSVSTLTIQRTQQEDSAVYLCASSRQVQTEAFFGQGTRLTVV.